This passage covers 22 T cell receptor beta chains from one sample sequenced in a study of T-cell memory formation after mild COVID-19. TCRdb re-called the 5' RACE reads through MiXCR, storing one row per CDR3 protein. The sample contains 120,000 to 150,000 distinct CDR3 sequences, roughly 6.3% of which appear only once. What was sequenced was PBMCs or a T cell subset sorted from them (not recorded which). The source of these receptors is an adult woman who had mild COVID-19 (a few samples of this study predate the infection). Cell type and time point are not known.

This clonotype was observed many times. The gene calls are TRBV24-1 and TRBJ2-1, with 9 nucleotides matching TRBD1. The CDR3 runs to 16 residues. Germline trimming cut 4 bases from V and 8 bases from J; bases unmatched to any gene: 11. Germline V gene lookup returns CDR1 KGHDR and CDR2 SFDVKD. The CDR3: CATSETTGGWGDEQFF. The CDR3 nucleotides are TGTGCCACCAGTGAAACTACAGGGGGCTGGGGGGATGAGCAGTTCTTC.

This clonotype was seen at least ten times. The chain uses TRBV5-1 and TRBJ1-4, with D hard to call. Germline CDR1 reads SGHRS; CDR2 reads YFSETQ. The V and J ends lost 5 bases and 4 bases respectively, with 6 bases between them. There are 12 residues in the CDR3. As DNA, the CDR3 is TGCGCCAGCAGGCCGGATAATGAAAAACTGTTTTTT. It codes for CASRPDNEKLFF.

This clonotype was picked up a small number of times. CDR3 protein: CAISGSDREGYGYTF. CDR3 nucleotides: TGTGCCATCAGTGGATCGGACAGGGAGGGGTATGGCTACACCTTC. V gene TRBV10-3 combines with J gene TRBJ1-2; TRBD1 aligns across 8 bases. The germline CDR1 and CDR2 sequences are ENHRY and SYGVKD. V trimming: 4 bases; J trimming: 5 bases; junction bases outside the gene matches: 9. The CDR3 is made up of 15 amino acids.

Many counts were recorded for this clonotype. V is TRBV7-9 and J is TRBJ2-7; tentative D call: TRBD1 (5 bases). Trimming cost V 1 base and J 0 bases, with 10 bases left between them. The CDR3 totals 15 residues. CDR1 is SEHNR, CDR2 FQNEAQ, per germline (reference sequence). DNA of the CDR3: TGTGCCAGCAGCTTAGTGGGGCTTAGCTCCTACGAGCAGTACTTC. Residues: CASSLVGLSSYEQYF.

This clonotype appeared many times. The CDR3 is CASSPYVVGEKLFF. CDR3 DNA: TGTGCCAGCAGCCCCTATGTCGTAGGTGAAAAACTGTTTTTT. The chain links TRBV3-1 to TRBJ1-4; no definite D call. CDR1 and CDR2 (germline): LGHDT, YNNKEL (reference sequence). Trimming took 4 bases from V and 7 from J, leaving 13 bases between them. This CDR3 is built from 14 residues.

At least ten counts were recorded for this clonotype. This sequence joins TRBV4-3 and TRBJ1-1; 7 positions agree with TRBD1. The CDR3 has 15 amino acids. The junction had 6 bases not matched to a gene; V was cut back by 5 bases and J by 0 bases. Germline lookup yields CDR1 LGHNA and CDR2 YSLEER. The chain's CDR3 is CASSTWGQLNTEAFF. In DNA, the CDR3 is TGCGCCAGCAGCACGTGGGGACAGTTGAACACTGAAGCTTTCTTT.

Notes on this clonotype: This clone may be a read error of a much larger clone one base away. V usage is TRBV28 and J usage is TRBJ1-1, with D perhaps matching TRBD1 (5 bases). Germline-derived CDR1 and CDR2 are MDHEN and SYDVKM. Trimming cost V 7 bases and J 5 bases, with 20 bases left between them. This CDR3 is built from 15 residues. The CDR3 loop is CASTPGSSGDTEAFF. CDR3 DNA: TGTGCCAGCACCCCTGGCAGCTCGGGGGATACTGAAGCTTTCTTT. The full variable domain, completed using reference TRBV28 and TRBJ1-1, is DVKVTQSSRYLVKRTGEKVFLECVQDMDHENMFWYRQDPGLGLRLIYFSYDVKMKEKGDIPEGYSVSREKKERFSLILESASTNQTSMYLCASTPGSSGDTEAFFGQGTRLTVV.

This clonotype was detected many times. The chain is built from TRBV7-8 and TRBJ2-5, with a possible D match to TRBD1 (5 bases). CDR3 length: 15 residues. Germline CDR1 is SGHVS and CDR2 is FQNEAQ. The V end was cut by 8 bases, the J end by 1 base, with 17 bases between. CDR3 protein: CASGLNGAPQETQYF. CDR3 nucleotides: TGTGCCAGCGGGTTAAATGGGGCCCCCCAAGAGACCCAGTACTTC.

This clonotype came up many times. This chain connects TRBV12-3 or TRBV12-4 to TRBJ1-5; TRBD1 matches 7 bases. This CDR3 contains 15 residues. J gave up 4 bases and V 5 bases, and 8 bases lay outside the gene matches. This CDR3 reads CASSIGGTENQPQHF. CDR3 nucleotide sequence: TGTGCCAGCAGTATCGGAGGGACAGAAAATCAGCCCCAGCATTTT.

V usage is TRBV18 and J usage is TRBJ1-4; D possibly corresponds to TRBD1 (5 bases). Trimming removed 5 bases from V and 8 bases from J, with 15 bases in between. This CDR3 spans 14 amino acids. CDR1 is KGHSH and CDR2 is LQKENI in the germline V gene. The CDR3 spells CASSYGAGREKLFF. The CDR3 nucleotides are TGTGCCAGCTCATATGGAGCGGGGCGGGAAAAACTGTTTTTT.

In this sample, this clonotype turned up many times. The rearrangement joins TRBV7-2 to TRBJ2-3; TRBD1 matches at 7 bases. Trimming at V came to 5 bases and at J to 2 bases, leaving 16 bases not matched to a gene. This CDR3 spans 18 amino acids. Germline V gene sequence: CDR1 SGHTA, CDR2 FQGNSA. This CDR3 reads CASSPQARGGRITDTQYF. In DNA form, the CDR3 reads TGTGCCAGCAGCCCCCAAGCGAGAGGGGGCCGAATCACAGATACGCAGTATTTT.

This clonotype showed up many times. A read error may produce the germline difference seen at one junction end. CDR3 loop: CASSPQGARTEAFF. The CDR3 nucleotides read TGTGCCAGCTCCCCACAGGGGGCACGCACTGAAGCTTTCTTT. The chain links TRBV18 to TRBJ1-1, with 9 bases fitting TRBD1. This CDR3 is built from 14 residues. Germline V gene lookup returns CDR1 KGHSH and CDR2 LQKENI.

The chain links TRBV5-1 to TRBJ2-2, with D possibly matching TRBD2 (5 bases). Deletions cut 4 bases from V and 1 base from J, with 11 bases between. The length of the CDR3 is 15 residues. Per the germline V gene, CDR1 is SGHRS and CDR2 is YFSETQ. The CDR3 bases are TGCGCCAGCAGCCCCCGGACTGTGAACACCGGGGAGCTGTTTTTT. It yields the protein CASSPRTVNTGELFF. Supplemented by reference TRBV5-1 and TRBJ2-2, the full variable domain reads KAGVTQTPRYLIKTRGQQVTLSCSPISGHRSVSWYQQTPGQGLQFLFEYFSETQRNKGNFPGRFSGRQFSNSRSEMNVSTLELGDSALYLCASSPRTVNTGELFFGEGSRLTVL.

This clonotype has at least ten counts. The V and J genes are TRBV3-1 and TRBJ2-7, with D maybe TRBD2 (5 bases). The CDR3 is 15 amino acids. Germline V CDR1 and CDR2: LGHDT, YNNKEL (reference sequence). Trimming removed 4 bases from V and 0 bases from J, with 13 bases in between. The CDR3, as DNA: TGTGCCAGCAGCCCCGAGGGTTTAAGCTCCTACGAGCAGTACTTC. Protein sequence: CASSPEGLSSYEQYF.

This clonotype was detected many times. The chain is built from TRBV18 and TRBJ2-1, with D uncertain. The CDR3 has 16 amino acids. Germline values: CDR1 KGHSH, CDR2 LQKENI. The V and J ends lost 3 bases and 1 base respectively, with 13 bases between them. CDR3 nucleotides: TGTGCCAGCTCACCGTTTACAGATTTTTCCTACAATGAGCAGTTCTTC. Translated: CASSPFTDFSYNEQFF.

J is TRBJ2-1 and V is TRBV12-3 or TRBV12-4; 11 bases fit TRBD2. The CDR3 loop spans 16 amino acids. V trimming: 6 bases; J trimming: 5 bases; junction bases outside the gene matches: 9. The CDR3 DNA is TGTGCCAGCAGAACGATGACTAGCGGGACAAACAATGAGCAGTTCTTC. It specifies CASRTMTSGTNNEQFF.

This clonotype was detected many times. This chain joins TRBV4-2 and TRBJ2-2; 7 bases are a match to TRBD2. Per the germline V gene, CDR1 is LGHNA and CDR2 is YNFKEQ. CDR3 size: 15 residues. Losses at the gene ends were 3 bases for V and 2 bases for J; bases not matched to a gene: 3. The CDR3: CASSQGDYNTGELFF. The CDR3 DNA follows: TGTGCCAGCAGCCAGGGGGACTACAACACCGGGGAGCTGTTTTTT.

Concerning this clonotype itself: A much larger clone is a single base away; this may be a read error. The chain couples TRBV7-9 to TRBJ2-1, with 8 bases identical to TRBD1. CDR1 is SEHNR, CDR2 FQNEAQ, per germline (reference sequence). Germline trimming cut 10 bases from V and 4 bases from J; bases unmatched to any gene: 9. CDR3 length equals 14 residues. The chain's CDR3 is CAIINGQGYNEQFF. CDR3 bases: TGTGCCATCATAAATGGACAGGGTTACAATGAGCAGTTCTTC.

This clonotype was seen more than once but under ten times. This chain connects TRBV5-1 to TRBJ2-5, with D possibly being TRBD1 (5 bases). Trimming cost V 0 bases and J 5 bases, with 11 bases left between them. The CDR3 loop spans 14 amino acids. Germline CDR1 and CDR2: SGHRS and YFSETQ. The CDR3 nucleotides are TGCGCCAGCAGCTTGGGCAGGGCCCGGGAGACCCAGTACTTC. The encoded protein is CASSLGRARETQYF. Filled out from reference TRBV5-1 and TRBJ2-5, the complete variable domain reads KAGVTQTPRYLIKTRGQQVTLSCSPISGHRSVSWYQQTPGQGLQFLFEYFSETQRNKGNFPGRFSGRQFSNSRSEMNVSTLELGDSALYLCASSLGRARETQYFGPGTRLLVL.

The sample holds many counts of this clonotype. This rearrangement joins TRBV4-2 to TRBJ2-4; D uncertain. Looked up from germline, CDR1 is LGHNA and CDR2 is YNFKEQ. This CDR3 spans 14 amino acids. V lost 0 bases and J 7 bases, leaving 10 bases between the germline ends. The CDR3: CASSQDWKGNIQYF. The DNA for the CDR3 is TGTGCCAGCAGCCAAGATTGGAAGGGTAACATTCAGTACTTC.

This clonotype has a count of ten or more. The rearrangement links TRBV4-1 to TRBJ2-1; TRBD2 matches 10 bases. Germline CDR1 and CDR2: MGHRA and YSYEKL. The CDR3 sequence is 15 residues long. The V and J ends lost 4 bases and 3 bases, in that order; junction bases with no gene match: 3. For the CDR3, the DNA is TGCGCCAGCAGCCCTAGCGGGGGCGGCTACAATGAGCAGTTCTTC. Translated: CASSPSGGGYNEQFF.

This chain links TRBV20-1 with TRBJ2-5; 7 nucleotides line up with TRBD1. CDR3 length: 15 residues. Germline CDR1 and CDR2: DFQATT and SNEGSKA (reference sequence). V dropped 3 bases and J dropped 0; count of bases not matched to a gene: 7. The CDR3 DNA sequence: TGCAGTGCTAGCCCCACGACAGGGCACCAAGAGACCCAGTACTTC. Translation gives CSASPTTGHQETQYF.